The clone carrying this T cell receptor beta chain was observed once. Method: immunoSEQ multiplex PCR; TCRdb's copy keeps in-frame clones and lacks some. Among around 67,000 clones listed, roughly 82% were seen once. The data derive from a study of blood T cell repertoires in COVID-19. V shed 8 bases, J shed 2 bases, and the junction held 7 bases outside the gene matches. The length of the CDR3 is 15 residues. CDR1 KGHSH and CDR2 LQKENI come from the germline V gene. This clonotype was obtained from a man older than 75 with active COVID-19. The sample consisted of peripheral blood. V is TRBV18 and J is TRBJ2-5, with 11 nucleotides matching TRBD2. The chain's CDR3 is CASAKRTSGQETQYF. The DNA of the CDR3 is TGTGCCAGCGCCAAGAGGACTAGCGGGCAAGAGACCCAGTACTTC.